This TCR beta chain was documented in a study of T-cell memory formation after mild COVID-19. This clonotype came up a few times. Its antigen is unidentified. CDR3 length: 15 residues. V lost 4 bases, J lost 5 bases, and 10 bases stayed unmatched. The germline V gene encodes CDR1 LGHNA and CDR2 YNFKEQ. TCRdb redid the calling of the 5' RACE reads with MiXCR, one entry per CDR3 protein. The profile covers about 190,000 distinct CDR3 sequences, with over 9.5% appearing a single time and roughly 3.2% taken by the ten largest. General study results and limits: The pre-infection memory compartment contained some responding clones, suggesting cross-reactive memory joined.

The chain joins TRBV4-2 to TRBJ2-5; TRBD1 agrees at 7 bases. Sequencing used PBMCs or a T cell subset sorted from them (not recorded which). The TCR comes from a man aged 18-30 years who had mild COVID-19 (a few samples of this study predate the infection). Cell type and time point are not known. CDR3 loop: CASSLSTGDRETQYF. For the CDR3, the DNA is TGTGCCAGCAGCCTCTCTACAGGGGATAGGGAGACCCAGTACTTC.